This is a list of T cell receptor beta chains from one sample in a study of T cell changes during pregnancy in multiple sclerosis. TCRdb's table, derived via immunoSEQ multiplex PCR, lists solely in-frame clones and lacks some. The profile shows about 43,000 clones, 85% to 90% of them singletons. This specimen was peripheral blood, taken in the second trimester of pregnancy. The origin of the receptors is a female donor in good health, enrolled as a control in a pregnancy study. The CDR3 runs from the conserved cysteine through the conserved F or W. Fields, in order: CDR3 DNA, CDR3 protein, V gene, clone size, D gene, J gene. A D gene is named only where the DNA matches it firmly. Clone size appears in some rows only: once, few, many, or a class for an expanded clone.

TGTGCCAGCACCCGACAGGGACAGACGACAGATACGCAGTATTTT	CASTRQGQTTDTQYF	TRBV10-3	-	TRBD1	TRBJ2-3
TGTGCCACCGTGGTTGATGGAAGACGACTAGCGGGACCTAACAATGAGCAGTTCTTC	CATVVDGRRLAGPNNEQFF	TRBV21-1	-	-	TRBJ2-1
TGTGCCAGCAGCCGACTAGGGGGAGGGACAGATACGCAGTATTTT	CASSRLGGGTDTQYF	TRBV6-5	-	-	TRBJ2-3
TGTGCCTGGAGTGTATACGGGGGGGCGTTTAATGAGCAGTTCTTC	CAWSVYGGAFNEQFF	TRBV30	-	TRBD2	TRBJ2-1
TGTGCCAGTAGTGAACGCAGGGGGCAGGGCAATCAGCCCCAGCATTTT	CASSERRGQGNQPQHF	TRBV19	-	TRBD1	TRBJ1-5
TGTGCCAGCAGCTTCGGGACAGGGTACTACGAGCAGTACTTC	CASSFGTGYYEQYF	TRBV11-2	once	TRBD1	TRBJ2-7
TGTGCCAGCAGCCCCCACTCCCGGGGGACCCAAGAGACCCAGTACTTC	CASSPHSRGTQETQYF	TRBV7-6	-	-	TRBJ2-5
TGCGCCAGCAGCCAGGTATTCGACAGGGGGCGCGACAATGAGCAGTTCTTC	CASSQVFDRGRDNEQFF	TRBV4-3	-	TRBD1	TRBJ2-1
TGTGCCAGCAGCTTGTTGCGGGGGAGGGAGACCCAGTACTTC	CASSLLRGRETQYF	TRBV7-2	-	TRBD2	TRBJ2-5
TGTGCCAGCAGCGGCACCCCGGGGAGCCATAATGAGCAGTTCTTC	CASSGTPGSHNEQFF	TRBV6-4	few	-	TRBJ2-1
TGTGCCAGCAGCTCGGACAGGGGGTATCAGCCCCAGCATTTT	CASSSDRGYQPQHF	TRBV7-8	-	TRBD1	TRBJ1-5